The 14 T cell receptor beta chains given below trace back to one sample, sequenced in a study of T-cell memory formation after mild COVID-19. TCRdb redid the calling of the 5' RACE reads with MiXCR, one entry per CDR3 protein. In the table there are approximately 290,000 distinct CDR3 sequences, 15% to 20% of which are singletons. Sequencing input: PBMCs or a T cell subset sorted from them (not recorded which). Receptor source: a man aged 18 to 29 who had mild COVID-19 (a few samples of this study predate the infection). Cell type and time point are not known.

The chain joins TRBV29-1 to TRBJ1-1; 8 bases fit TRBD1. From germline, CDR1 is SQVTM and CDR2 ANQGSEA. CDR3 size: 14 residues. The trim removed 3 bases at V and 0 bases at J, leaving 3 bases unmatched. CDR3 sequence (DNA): TGCAGCGTTGACTGGACAGGGTTGAACACTGAAGCTTTCTTT. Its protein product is CSVDWTGLNTEAFF. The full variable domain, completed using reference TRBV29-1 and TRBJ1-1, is SAVISQKPSRDICQRGTSLTIQCQVDSQVTMMFWYRQQPGQSLTLIATANQGSEATYESGFVIDKFPISRPNLTFSTLTVSNMSPEDSSIYLCSVDWTGLNTEAFFGQGTRLTVV.

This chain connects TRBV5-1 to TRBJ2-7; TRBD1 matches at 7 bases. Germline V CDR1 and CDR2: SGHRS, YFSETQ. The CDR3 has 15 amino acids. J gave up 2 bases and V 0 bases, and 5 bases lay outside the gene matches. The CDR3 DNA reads TGCGCCAGCAGCTTGGCCCCCGGGACAGCCTACGAGCAGTACTTC. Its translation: CASSLAPGTAYEQYF.

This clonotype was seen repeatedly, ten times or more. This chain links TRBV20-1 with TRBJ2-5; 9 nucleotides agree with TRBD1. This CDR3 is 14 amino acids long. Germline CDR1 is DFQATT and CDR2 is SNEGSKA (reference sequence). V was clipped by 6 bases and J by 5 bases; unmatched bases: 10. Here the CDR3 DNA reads TGCAGTGCACCAAGCCCAGGGACAGGGGAGACCCAGTACTTC. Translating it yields CSAPSPGTGETQYF.

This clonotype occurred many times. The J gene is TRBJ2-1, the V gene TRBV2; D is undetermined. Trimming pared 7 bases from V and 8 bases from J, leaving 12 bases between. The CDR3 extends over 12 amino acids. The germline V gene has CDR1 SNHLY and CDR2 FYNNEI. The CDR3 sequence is CASKVSLDEQFF. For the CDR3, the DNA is TGTGCCAGCAAAGTATCCCTCGATGAGCAGTTCTTC.

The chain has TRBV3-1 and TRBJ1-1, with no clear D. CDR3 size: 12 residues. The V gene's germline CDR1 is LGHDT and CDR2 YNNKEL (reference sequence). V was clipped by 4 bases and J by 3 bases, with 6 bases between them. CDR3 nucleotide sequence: TGTGCCAGCAGCCCGGATGACACTGAAGCTTTCTTT. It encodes CASSPDDTEAFF.

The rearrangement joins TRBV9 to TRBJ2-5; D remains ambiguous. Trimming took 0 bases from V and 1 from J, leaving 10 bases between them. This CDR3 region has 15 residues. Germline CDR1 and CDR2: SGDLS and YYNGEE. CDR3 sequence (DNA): TGTGCCAGCAGCGTAGGCCCCGGGTCCCAAGAGACCCAGTACTTC. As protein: CASSVGPGSQETQYF.

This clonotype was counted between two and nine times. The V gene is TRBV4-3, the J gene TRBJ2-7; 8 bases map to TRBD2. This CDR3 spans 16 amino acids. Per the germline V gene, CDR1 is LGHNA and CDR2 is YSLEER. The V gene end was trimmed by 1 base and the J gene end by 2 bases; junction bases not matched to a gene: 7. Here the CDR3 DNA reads TGCGCCAGCAGCCAAGGTCTAAGCGGGGGACCCTACGAGCAGTACTTC. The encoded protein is CASSQGLSGGPYEQYF.

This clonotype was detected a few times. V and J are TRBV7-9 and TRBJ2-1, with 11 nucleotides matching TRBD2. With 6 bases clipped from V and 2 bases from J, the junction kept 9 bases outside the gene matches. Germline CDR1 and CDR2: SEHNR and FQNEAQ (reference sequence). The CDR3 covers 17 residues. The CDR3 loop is CASSRPASGGPYNEQFF. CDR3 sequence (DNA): TGTGCCAGCAGTCGTCCCGCTAGCGGGGGGCCCTACAATGAGCAGTTCTTC.

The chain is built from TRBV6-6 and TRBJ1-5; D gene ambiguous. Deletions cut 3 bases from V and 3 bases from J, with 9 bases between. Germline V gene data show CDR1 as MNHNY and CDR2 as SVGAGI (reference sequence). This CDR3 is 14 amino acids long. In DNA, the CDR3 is TGTGCCAGCAGTTATGCAGGATTCAATCAGCCCCAGCATTTT. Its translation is CASSYAGFNQPQHF.

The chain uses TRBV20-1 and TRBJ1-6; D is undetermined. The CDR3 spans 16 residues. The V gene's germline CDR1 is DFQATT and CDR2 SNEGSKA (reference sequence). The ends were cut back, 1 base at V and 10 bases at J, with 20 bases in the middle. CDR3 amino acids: CSARVQLGHTDSPLHF. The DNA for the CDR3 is TGCAGTGCTAGAGTTCAACTAGGTCATACGGACTCACCCCTCCACTTT.

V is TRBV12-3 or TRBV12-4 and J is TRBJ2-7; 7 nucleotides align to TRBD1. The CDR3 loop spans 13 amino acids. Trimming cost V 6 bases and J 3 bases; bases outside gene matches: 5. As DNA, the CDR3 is TGTGCCAGCAGACTGGGGGACAGCTACGAGCAGTACTTC. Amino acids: CASRLGDSYEQYF.

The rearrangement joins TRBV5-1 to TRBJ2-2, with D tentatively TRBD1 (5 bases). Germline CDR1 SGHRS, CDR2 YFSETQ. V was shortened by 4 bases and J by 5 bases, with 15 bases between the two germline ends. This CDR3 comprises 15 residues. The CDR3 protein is CASSPTTDSTGELFF. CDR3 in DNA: TGCGCCAGCAGCCCAACGACAGACTCGACCGGGGAGCTGTTTTTT.

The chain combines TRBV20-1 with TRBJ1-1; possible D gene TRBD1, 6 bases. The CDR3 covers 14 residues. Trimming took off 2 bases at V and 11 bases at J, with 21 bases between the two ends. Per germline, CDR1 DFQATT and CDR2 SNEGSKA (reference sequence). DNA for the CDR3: TGCAGTGCTAGATCCCAATTAAACCGGGACACTGCTTTCTTT. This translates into CSARSQLNRDTAFF.

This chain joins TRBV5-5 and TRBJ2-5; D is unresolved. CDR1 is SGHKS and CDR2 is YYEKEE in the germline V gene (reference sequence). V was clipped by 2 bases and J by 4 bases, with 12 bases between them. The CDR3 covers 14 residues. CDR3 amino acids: CASSFGNLGETQYF. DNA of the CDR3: TGTGCCAGCAGCTTTGGCAACCTGGGAGAGACCCAGTACTTC. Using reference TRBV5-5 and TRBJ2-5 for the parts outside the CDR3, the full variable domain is DAGVTQSPTHLIKTRGQQVTLRCSPISGHKSVSWYQQVLGQGPQFIFQYYEKEERGRGNFPDRFSARQFPNYSSELNVNALLLGDSALYLCASSFGNLGETQYFGPGTRLLVL.